The 10 T cell receptor beta chains reported below all come from one sample, sequenced in a study of patients and donors after allogeneic stem cell transplantation. MiXCR, run by TCRdb on the RT-PCR reads, gives a single entry per CDR3 protein. Among 900,000 to 1,000,000 distinct CDR3 sequences listed, about a sixth were seen once. Sequenced sample: blood, either unsorted or a sorted T cell fraction (not recorded which). The receptors derive from a human donor who was either an allogeneic HSCT recipient or a stem cell or donor lymphocyte infusion donor (not recorded which). It is not recorded whose cells these are; they may come from a transplant donor.

This clonotype was recorded many times. The chain employs TRBV7-2 and TRBJ1-3; a possible D gene is TRBD1 (5 bases). CDR1 SGHTA and CDR2 FQGNSA come from the germline V gene. The CDR3 consists of 14 residues. V was trimmed by 5 bases and J by 0 bases, leaving 8 bases between them. CDR3 in DNA: TGTGCCAGCAGCCTCGGGACCTCTGGAAACACCATATATTTT. Encoded protein: CASSLGTSGNTIYF.

In its sample, this clonotype was seen a few times. The V call is TRBV15, the J call TRBJ1-2; 7 bases are a match to TRBD1. V was clipped by 3 bases and J by 6 bases; unmatched bases: 7. Germline V gene data show CDR1 as LNHNV and CDR2 as YYDKDF (reference sequence). This CDR3 is 14 amino acids long. CDR3 nucleotides: TGTGCCACCAGCAGTAGGACAGGCTCCCATGGCTACACCTTC. Amino acid sequence: CATSSRTGSHGYTF.

V and J are TRBV5-5 and TRBJ1-1; D ambiguous. The V end was cut by 7 bases, the J end by 1 base, with 17 bases between. The CDR3 sequence is 15 residues long. Germline lookup yields CDR1 SGHKS and CDR2 YYEKEE (reference sequence). The CDR3 loop reads CASRAIGTGNTEAFF. The CDR3 DNA reads TGTGCCAGCCGAGCCATAGGTACGGGGAACACTGAAGCTTTCTTT. Complete variable domain (other parts from reference TRBV5-5 and TRBJ1-1): DAGVTQSPTHLIKTRGQQVTLRCSPISGHKSVSWYQQVLGQGPQFIFQYYEKEERGRGNFPDRFSARQFPNYSSELNVNALLLGDSALYLCASRAIGTGNTEAFFGQGTRLTVV.

This clonotype was found a few times. The CDR3, as DNA: TGTGCCAGCAGCACCCGGACAGGCGACGTGGCTTTCTTT. This gives the protein CASSTRTGDVAFF. The chain employs TRBV9 and TRBJ1-1, with 7 bases fitting TRBD1. The trim removed 4 bases at V and 11 bases at J, leaving 11 bases unmatched. Germline V gives CDR1 SGDLS, CDR2 YYNGEE. The CDR3 has 13 amino acids.

V gene TRBV6-5 combines with J gene TRBJ2-7; maybe TRBD2 (5 bases). Trimming pared 3 bases from V and 1 base from J, leaving 10 bases between. Germline V CDR1 and CDR2: MNHEY, SVGAGI. This CDR3 has 14 amino acids. The CDR3 sequence is CASSYLSGSYEQYF. The CDR3 DNA reads as TGTGCCAGCAGTTATTTATCGGGGTCCTACGAGCAGTACTTC.

This clonotype was counted a few times. This sequence joins TRBV20-1 and TRBJ2-1; 7 nucleotides match TRBD2. CDR3 size: 16 residues. Germline assignment: CDR1 DFQATT and CDR2 SNEGSKA (reference sequence). V shed 1 base, J shed 2 bases, and the junction held 8 bases outside the gene matches. The CDR3 DNA reads TGCAGTGCTAGAGTGTTGGGGAGGGAAGCCTACAATGAGCAGTTCTTC. Amino acids: CSARVLGREAYNEQFF.

This clonotype was seen only a few times. This rearrangement joins TRBV20-1 to TRBJ2-5; D gene uncertain. Germline values: CDR1 DFQATT, CDR2 SNEGSKA (reference sequence). Trimming cost V 6 bases and J 3 bases, with 23 bases left between them. There are 16 residues in the CDR3. CDR3 region: CSATLVIRGVKETQYF. The CDR3 nucleotides read TGCAGTGCCACCCTAGTCATCCGCGGCGTAAAAGAGACCCAGTACTTC.

J is TRBJ1-2 and V is TRBV20-1, with D unresolved. V lost 5 bases, J lost 0 bases, and 13 bases lay in between. Germline V lookup: CDR1 DFQATT, CDR2 SNEGSKA (reference sequence). This CDR3 comprises 14 residues. The CDR3 here is CSAVPVATNYGYTF. The CDR3 bases are TGCAGTGCTGTTCCTGTGGCAACTAACTATGGCTACACCTTC.

CDR3 nucleotides: TGTGCCATCAGCCGGGGCGCCGGGGAGACCCAGTACTTC. Encoded protein: CAISRGAGETQYF. J is TRBJ2-5 and V is TRBV10-3; D possibly uses TRBD1 or TRBD2 (5 bases each). Trimming cost V 6 bases and J 5 bases, with 13 bases left between them. Germline CDR1 is ENHRY and CDR2 is SYGVKD. CDR3 length: 13 residues.

The chain couples TRBV27 to TRBJ1-5, with 7 bases identical to TRBD1. CDR1 is MNHEY and CDR2 is SMNVEV in the germline V gene (reference sequence). V lost 3 bases to trimming and J lost 7 bases; unmatched junction nucleotides: 6. This CDR3 has 14 residues. In DNA form, the CDR3 reads TGTGCCAGCAGTTTCCAGGGGGGTGGCCAGCCCCAGCATTTT. Translation gives CASSFQGGGQPQHF.